These 26 T cell receptor beta chains share one sample of origin, sequenced in a study of CD8 T cells in Susac syndrome. An amount of RNA that ranged from roughly 0.45 to 1 ug was reverse transcribed with random hexamers. One entry per CDR3 protein, called by TCRdb with MiXCR from the immunoSEQ multiplex PCR reads. The sample yields around 120,000 distinct CDR3 sequences, 94% seen once. The sequenced sample consisted of CD4+ T cells from PBMCs. Receptor source: a human donor with multiple sclerosis.

The chain recombines TRBV27 with TRBJ1-4, with 7 bases fitting TRBD1. CDR3 length: 14 residues. After removal of 11 bases from V and 7 bases from J, the junction contained 13 bases not matched to a gene. Germline V gene sequence: CDR1 MNHEY, CDR2 SMNVEV (reference sequence). CDR3 in DNA: TGTGCCTCCAGACCCCCGGGACAGCTTGAAAAACTGTTTTTT. Its protein is CASRPPGQLEKLFF. Filled out from reference TRBV27 and TRBJ1-4, the complete variable domain reads EAQVTQNPRYLITVTGKKLTVTCSQNMNHEYMSWYRQDPGLGLRQIYYSMNVEVTDKGDVPEGYKVSRKEKRNFPLILESPSPNQTSLYFCASRPPGQLEKLFFGSGTQLSVL.

This chain uses TRBV28 with TRBJ1-2, with a weak D call TRBD1 (6 bases). Germline-derived CDR1 and CDR2 are MDHEN and SYDVKM. V gave up 6 bases and J gave up 6 bases, with 17 bases separating them. The CDR3 is made up of 14 amino acids. The DNA for the CDR3 is TGTGCCAGCAGCAGTACAGGGACTTCCGATGGCTACACCTTC. Encoded protein: CASSSTGTSDGYTF.

V and J are TRBV29-1 and TRBJ2-3; 8 bases line up with TRBD1. Germline CDR1 and CDR2: SQVTM and ANQGSEA. The V and J ends lost 5 bases and 6 bases, in that order; junction bases with no gene match: 13. The CDR3 totals 15 residues. In DNA form, the CDR3 reads TGCAGCGTTCGTCTCGGACAGGGCATATCGGATACGCAGTATTTT. Its protein product is CSVRLGQGISDTQYF.

This chain connects TRBV9 to TRBJ1-2; D unclear. There are 14 residues in the CDR3. V dropped 0 bases and J dropped 4 bases, with 10 bases sitting between them. CDR1 and CDR2 (germline): SGDLS, YYNGEE. The CDR3 bases are TGTGCCAGCAGCGTAGGGTTCGGCCCCTATGGCTACACCTTC. It translates to CASSVGFGPYGYTF.

The CDR3 DNA reads as TGTGCCAGCAGCTTGGAGTTTCGAGGGGGCTCTGGGGATACGCAGTATTTT. Protein: CASSLEFRGGSGDTQYF. The rearrangement links TRBV5-6 to TRBJ2-3; TRBD1 matches 7 bases. The V and J ends lost 0 bases and 6 bases, in that order; junction bases with no gene match: 13. Germline V gene lookup returns CDR1 SGHDT and CDR2 YYEEEE. The CDR3 is 17 residues long.

V gene TRBV7-9 combines with J gene TRBJ1-2; 9 bases are a match to TRBD1. The CDR3 consists of 16 residues. Germline trimming cut 5 bases from V and 7 bases from J; bases unmatched to any gene: 14. From germline, CDR1 is SEHNR and CDR2 FQNEAQ (reference sequence). The CDR3 region is CASSPGTGSTRGGYTF. CDR3 nucleotide sequence: TGTGCCAGCAGCCCCGGGACAGGGTCGACCCGGGGTGGCTACACCTTC.

The rearrangement uses TRBV5-5 and TRBJ1-5; D call uncertain. Trimming took off 1 base at V and 5 bases at J, with 13 bases between the two ends. The CDR3 totals 15 residues. Looked up from germline, CDR1 is SGHKS and CDR2 is YYEKEE (reference sequence). CDR3 amino acids: CASSLYISRDQPQHF. The CDR3 DNA follows: TGTGCCAGCAGCTTGTACATCTCCCGGGATCAGCCCCAGCATTTT. Filled out from reference TRBV5-5 and TRBJ1-5, the complete variable domain reads DAGVTQSPTHLIKTRGQQVTLRCSPISGHKSVSWYQQVLGQGPQFIFQYYEKEERGRGNFPDRFSARQFPNYSSELNVNALLLGDSALYLCASSLYISRDQPQHFGDGTRLSIL.

The chain employs TRBV30 and TRBJ1-2; 9 positions agree with TRBD1. The CDR3 loop spans 18 amino acids. Germline V gene data show CDR1 as GTSNPN and CDR2 as SVGIG (reference sequence). V shed 0 bases, J shed 3 bases, and the junction held 14 bases outside the gene matches. CDR3 in DNA: TGTGCCTGGAGTGTATACGGGACAGGGACCGGAGGCGACTATGGCTACACCTTC. This codes for CAWSVYGTGTGGDYGYTF. The variable domain in full, completed from reference TRBV30 and TRBJ1-2, reads SQTIHQWPATLVQPVGSPLSLECTVEGTSNPNLYWYRQAAGRGLQLLFYSVGIGQISSEVPQNLSASRPQDRQFILSSKKLLLSDSGFYLCAWSVYGTGTGGDYGYTFGSGTRLTVV.

The V gene is TRBV4-2, the J gene TRBJ2-7, with TRBD2 matching over 10 bases. V shed 0 bases and J 6 bases; nucleotides not matched to a gene: 5. Germline CDR1 reads LGHNA; CDR2 reads YNFKEQ. The CDR3 runs 15 residues. CDR3 region: CASSQEASGSSEQYF. In nucleotides, the CDR3 is TGTGCCAGCAGCCAAGAGGCTAGCGGGAGTTCCGAGCAGTACTTC.

The DNA of the CDR3 is TGTGCCAGCAGCCGGGACGGATACAATGAGCAGTTCTTC. It yields the protein CASSRDGYNEQFF. V gene TRBV6-2 or TRBV6-3 combines with J gene TRBJ2-1; D assignment may be TRBD1 or TRBD2 (5 bases each). Germline CDR1 is MNHEY and CDR2 is SVGEGT. Deletions cut 6 bases from V and 4 bases from J, with 10 bases between. The CDR3 extends over 13 amino acids.

The chain joins TRBV7-9 to TRBJ2-1; D is unclear. Trimming removed 3 bases at V and 2 bases at J, with 11 bases between. The CDR3 covers 15 residues. Per germline, CDR1 SEHNR and CDR2 FQNEAQ (reference sequence). CDR3 DNA: TGTGCCAGCAGCTTGGGCTCCCAAGCCTACAATGAGCAGTTCTTC. Protein: CASSLGSQAYNEQFF.

The CDR3 nucleotides read TGTGCCAGCTCCCGATGGACGGAGCAGCCCCAGCATTTT. Its protein is CASSRWTEQPQHF. The chain links TRBV18 to TRBJ1-5; D gene ambiguous. V was clipped by 6 bases and J by 7 bases, with 13 bases between them. Germline V gives CDR1 KGHSH, CDR2 LQKENI. The CDR3 runs 13 residues.

CDR3 amino acids: CSVTTGVGWITEAFF. The CDR3 coding sequence is TGCAGCGTTACCACCGGGGTGGGTTGGATCACTGAAGCTTTCTTT. The chain joins TRBV29-1 to TRBJ1-1; D ambiguous. The germline CDR1 and CDR2 sequences are SQVTM and ANQGSEA. CDR3 length: 15 amino acids. Trimming shortened V by 5 bases and J by 4 bases, and 20 bases separated the two germline ends.

This clonotype has only one observation. The J gene is TRBJ2-5, the V gene TRBV3-1, with TRBD1 as a possible D gene (6 bases). The CDR3 is 15 amino acids. Trimming took 5 bases from V and 5 from J, leaving 18 bases between them. Per germline, CDR1 LGHDT and CDR2 YNNKEL (reference sequence). DNA for the CDR3: TGTGCCAGCAGCTATCAGGGGATAGGGGACGAGACCCAGTACTTC. Its translation is CASSYQGIGDETQYF.

The chain joins TRBV3-1 to TRBJ2-5, with D perhaps matching TRBD1 (5 bases). Germline CDR1 is LGHDT and CDR2 is YNNKEL (reference sequence). Trimming cost V 0 bases and J 9 bases, with 5 bases left between them. The CDR3 is 11 amino acids. DNA for the CDR3: TGTGCCAGCAGCCAAGAACAGGCCCAGTACTTC. Protein: CASSQEQAQYF.

This chain links TRBV9 with TRBJ1-3; TRBD1 might be the D (5 bases). CDR1 is SGDLS and CDR2 is YYNGEE in the germline V gene. The CDR3 loop spans 14 amino acids. Trimming took off 2 bases at V and 3 bases at J, with 9 bases between the two ends. CDR3: CASSVPGVGNTIYF. In nucleotides, the CDR3 is TGTGCCAGCAGCGTGCCGGGGGTTGGAAACACCATATATTTT.

The chain employs TRBV6-5 and TRBJ2-7; D is uncertain. V was trimmed by 0 bases and J by 2 bases, leaving 14 bases between them. Germline CDR1 reads MNHEY; CDR2 reads SVGAGI. The CDR3 consists of 16 residues. DNA of the CDR3: TGTGCCAGCAGTTACTCGACGCGCCCGACGCCCTACGAGCAGTACTTC. Protein sequence: CASSYSTRPTPYEQYF.

This clonotype showed up just a few times. The J gene is TRBJ1-2, the V gene TRBV19; no reliable D call. Trimming took 5 bases from V and 2 from J, leaving 12 bases between them. Germline CDR1 reads LNHDA; CDR2 reads SQIVND (reference sequence). This CDR3 contains 14 residues. CDR3 nucleotide sequence: TGTGCCAGTAGTTCCAGGACGGGGAACTATGGCTACACCTTC. This translates into CASSSRTGNYGYTF.

This chain uses TRBV6-1 with TRBJ2-5; D remains ambiguous. Looked up from germline, CDR1 is MNHNS and CDR2 is SASEGT. The CDR3 totals 11 residues. The V and J ends lost 6 bases and 9 bases respectively, with 11 bases between them. In DNA, the CDR3 is TGTGCCAGCAGGGGCACGTGGGCCCAGTACTTC. The encoded protein is CASRGTWAQYF.

V usage is TRBV27 and J usage is TRBJ1-5, with 7 bases lining up with TRBD1. Germline assignment: CDR1 MNHEY and CDR2 SMNVEV (reference sequence). J was trimmed by 3 bases and V by 5 bases; bases with no gene match: 7. The CDR3 length is 15 residues. This chain's CDR3 is CASSPQTGYNQPQHF. DNA of the CDR3: TGTGCCAGCAGTCCGCAGACAGGGTACAATCAGCCCCAGCATTTT.

The chain employs TRBV20-1 and TRBJ1-2; D is uncertain. Trimming removed 7 bases from V and 8 bases from J, with 14 bases in between. Per the germline V gene, CDR1 is DFQATT and CDR2 is SNEGSKA (reference sequence). The CDR3 contains 11 residues. For the CDR3, the DNA is TGCAGTGTGGCCAAGGGAACGGGCTACACCTTC. It translates to CSVAKGTGYTF.

CDR3 loop: CASSIGGQGDTQYF. The DNA for the CDR3 is TGTGCCAGTAGTATTGGGGGGCAGGGAGATACGCAGTATTTT. The V gene is TRBV19, the J gene TRBJ2-3; tentatively, D is TRBD1 or TRBD2 (6 bases each). Germline V gives CDR1 LNHDA, CDR2 SQIVND (reference sequence). This CDR3 contains 14 residues. Trimming removed 3 bases at V and 5 bases at J, with 12 bases between.

V and J are TRBV6-5 and TRBJ1-2; no clear D. CDR1 and CDR2 (germline): MNHEY, SVGAGI. The CDR3 runs 13 residues. Trimming removed 7 bases at V and 8 bases at J, with 17 bases between. The CDR3 sequence: CASTPERARGYTF. The CDR3 nucleotides read TGTGCCAGCACCCCGGAACGGGCTCGGGGCTACACCTTC.

V usage is TRBV6-6 and J usage is TRBJ1-2, with 7 bases matching TRBD1. Germline CDR1 MNHNY, CDR2 SVGAGI (reference sequence). J was trimmed by 4 bases and V by 5 bases; bases with no gene match: 10. CDR3 length equals 15 residues. The CDR3 loop reads CASSPFPGQFYGYTF. CDR3 sequence (DNA): TGTGCCAGCAGTCCATTCCCGGGACAGTTCTATGGCTACACCTTC.

The chain combines TRBV10-3 with TRBJ2-7, with a weak D call TRBD1 (6 bases). Germline V CDR1 and CDR2: ENHRY, SYGVKD. CDR3 length: 11 residues. V lost 8 bases, J lost 3 bases, and 8 bases lay in between. CDR3 residues: CAIGQNYEQYF. The DNA for the CDR3 is TGTGCCATCGGACAGAACTACGAGCAGTACTTC.

V and J are TRBV29-1 and TRBJ2-7; weak D call: TRBD2 (5 bases). The CDR3 sequence is 13 residues long. The V end was cut by 5 bases, the J end by 0 bases, with 11 bases between. CDR1 and CDR2 (germline): SQVTM, ANQGSEA. The CDR3 DNA reads TGCAGCGTTACTAGTGGCAGCTCCTACGAGCAGTACTTC. It codes for CSVTSGSSYEQYF.